This T cell receptor (beta chain) was profiled in a study of blood T cell repertoires in COVID-19. TCRdb's copy holds only in-frame clones and misses some; the assay was immunoSEQ multiplex PCR. Of about 140,000 clones listed, 76% are singletons. The CDR3 length is 11 residues. Germline lookup yields CDR1 SGDLS and CDR2 YYNGEE. V was trimmed by 3 bases and J by 13 bases, leaving 14 bases between them. The material sequenced was peripheral blood. This TCR was recovered from a woman of 80 years or more with active or convalescent COVID-19. V and J are TRBV9 and TRBJ2-7; D is perhaps TRBD1 (6 bases). The CDR3 DNA reads TGTGCCAGCAGCGATCACAGGGCCTTTTACTTC. This sequence encodes CASSDHRAFYF.